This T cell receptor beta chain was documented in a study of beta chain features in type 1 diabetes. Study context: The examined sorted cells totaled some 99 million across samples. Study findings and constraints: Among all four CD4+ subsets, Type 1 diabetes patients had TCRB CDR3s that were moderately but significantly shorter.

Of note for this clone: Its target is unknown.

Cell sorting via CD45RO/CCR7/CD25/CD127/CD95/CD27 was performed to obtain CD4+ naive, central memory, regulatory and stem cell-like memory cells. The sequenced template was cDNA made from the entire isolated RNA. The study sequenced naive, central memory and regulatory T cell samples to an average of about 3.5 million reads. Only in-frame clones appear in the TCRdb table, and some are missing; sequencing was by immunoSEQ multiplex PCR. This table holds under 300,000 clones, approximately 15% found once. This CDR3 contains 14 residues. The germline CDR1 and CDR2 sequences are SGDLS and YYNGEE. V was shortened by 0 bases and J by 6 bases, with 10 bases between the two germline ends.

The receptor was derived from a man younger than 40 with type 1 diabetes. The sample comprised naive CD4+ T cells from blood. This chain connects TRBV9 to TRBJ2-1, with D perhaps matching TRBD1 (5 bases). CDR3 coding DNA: TGTGCCAGCAGCGTAGTACCAGGGTTCAATGAGCAGTTCTTC. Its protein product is CASSVVPGFNEQFF.